Following are 19 T cell receptor beta chains from one sample sequenced in a study of T cells in Graves' hyperthyroidism and ophthalmopathy. Amplification yielded TCR beta CDR3 regions, with RNA transcripts as the source. The HTBI primer set served for first-round RT-PCR of the TCR CDR3. MiXCR, applied by TCRdb to the multiplex PCR reads, yields one record per CDR3 protein. The sample records 640,000 or so distinct CDR3 sequences, roughly 15% being singletons. The sequenced material came from blood. Receptors originate from a woman between 35 and 50 years old with Graves' ophthalmopathy.

Many counts were recorded for this clonotype. The rearrangement uses TRBV12-3 or TRBV12-4 and TRBJ2-5, with a tentative D call TRBD1 (6 bases). Trimming removed 6 bases at V and 4 bases at J, with 12 bases between. The CDR3 extends over 13 amino acids. CDR3 DNA: TGTGCCAGCAGAACAGGGATGGTAGAGACCCAGTACTTC. This codes for CASRTGMVETQYF.

This clonotype was seen ten or more times. V usage is TRBV7-9 and J usage is TRBJ2-1, with D unresolved. CDR1 and CDR2 (germline): SEHNR, FQNEAQ (reference sequence). V was pared by 2 bases and J by 9 bases, with 11 bases between. CDR3 length: 13 amino acids. The CDR3 spells CASSLSADGEQFF. The CDR3 DNA reads TGTGCCAGCAGCTTATCGGCCGACGGTGAGCAGTTCTTC.

This chain connects TRBV27 to TRBJ1-1; no clear D gene. Trimming took 3 bases from V and 3 from J, leaving 11 bases between them. The CDR3 length is 14 residues. Per germline, CDR1 MNHEY and CDR2 SMNVEV (reference sequence). CDR3 bases: TGTGCCAGCAGTTTTCGAACATCGGACACTGAAGCTTTCTTT. It encodes CASSFRTSDTEAFF.

This clonotype was picked up many times. The chain combines TRBV7-8 with TRBJ2-3; tentatively, D is TRBD1 (5 bases). The length of the CDR3 is 16 residues. The germline gives CDR1 SGHVS, CDR2 FQNEAQ. With 7 bases removed from V and 4 bases from J, the gap between germline ends came to 21 bases. CDR3 sequence: CASIPGPLTAPDTQYF. DNA for the CDR3: TGTGCCAGCATCCCTGGACCTTTGACAGCCCCAGATACGCAGTATTTT.

This clonotype has a count of ten or more. The chain employs TRBV29-1 and TRBJ2-7; D may match TRBD1 or TRBD2 (5 bases each). From germline, CDR1 is SQVTM and CDR2 ANQGSEA. Trimming shortened V by 6 bases and J by 6 bases, and 15 bases separated the two germline ends. CDR3 length equals 12 residues. The CDR3 bases are TGCAGCGTGCGACAGCCCGGAGGCGAGCAGTACTTC. Translating it yields CSVRQPGGEQYF.

There are a few counts of this clonotype. The V gene is TRBV25-1, the J gene TRBJ1-2; a possible D gene is TRBD1 (5 bases). Trimming took 1 base from V and 6 from J, leaving 15 bases between them. The germline V gene has CDR1 MGHDK and CDR2 SYGVNS. The CDR3 has 15 amino acids. CDR3: CASSESWGSINGYTF. The CDR3 DNA sequence: TGTGCCAGCAGTGAATCGTGGGGGTCGATAAATGGCTACACCTTC.

With regard to this clonotype: Its ends do not fully match the called genes, so a read error is possible. This chain links TRBV7-2 with TRBJ2-7, with 7 bases that match TRBD1. This CDR3 contains 11 residues. Germline lookup yields CDR1 SGHTA and CDR2 FQGNSA. Here the CDR3 DNA reads TGTGCCAGCAGCTACAGGGGCGAGCAGTGCTTC. It codes for CASSYRGEQCF.

This clonotype was recorded at least ten times. This rearrangement joins TRBV4-1 to TRBJ1-1; D might be TRBD1 (5 bases). The length of the CDR3 is 14 residues. V lost 1 base to trimming and J lost 10 bases, with 16 bases between them. From germline, CDR1 is MGHRA and CDR2 YSYEKL. The DNA of the CDR3 is TGCGCCAGCAGCCAAGGGGAGGGGCTCGCGGGAGCTTTCTTT. It is translated as CASSQGEGLAGAFF.

This clonotype has a count of ten or more. J is TRBJ1-5 and V is TRBV30, with D perhaps TRBD1 (5 bases). CDR1 is GTSNPN, CDR2 SVGIG, per germline (reference sequence). CDR3 length: 13 residues. V was trimmed by 0 bases and J by 7 bases, leaving 10 bases between them. Written as DNA, the CDR3 is TGTGCCTGGAGTGTGGGGCCGGGGCAGCCCCAGCATTTT. This gives the protein CAWSVGPGQPQHF. Complete variable domain (other parts from reference TRBV30 and TRBJ1-5): SQTIHQWPATLVQPVGSPLSLECTVEGTSNPNLYWYRQAAGRGLQLLFYSVGIGQISSEVPQNLSASRPQDRQFILSSKKLLLSDSGFYLCAWSVGPGQPQHFGDGTRLSIL.

This clonotype occurred many times. CDR3 DNA sequence: TGTGCCAGCATTAATCCTTACGTGTCGGCAAGACTGAACACTGAAGCTTTCTTT. This gives the protein CASINPYVSARLNTEAFF. The V gene is TRBV6-2 or TRBV6-3, the J gene TRBJ1-1; D is unclear. CDR3 length: 18 amino acids. With 7 bases removed from V and 0 bases from J, the gap between germline ends came to 24 bases. Germline CDR1 and CDR2: MNHEY and SVGEGT.

The V call is TRBV20-1, the J call TRBJ2-7, with TRBD1 matching over 7 bases. The CDR3 spans 13 residues. Germline V gene data show CDR1 as DFQATT and CDR2 as SNEGSKA (reference sequence). The junction had 8 bases not matched to a gene; V was cut back by 5 bases and J by 4 bases. CDR3 DNA: TGCAGTGCTGCCCGGGACAGTACTTACGAGCAGTACTTC. This translates into CSAARDSTYEQYF.

The rearrangement links TRBV30 to TRBJ1-2; the D is unclear. Germline V gene lookup returns CDR1 GTSNPN and CDR2 SVGIG (reference sequence). The CDR3 consists of 14 residues. The V end lost 0 bases, the J end lost 7 bases, and 15 bases lay between the germline ends. The DNA of the CDR3 is TGTGCCTGGAGTGTAGCACGCGGGCTATCTGGCTACACCTTC. Encoded protein: CAWSVARGLSGYTF. Together with reference TRBV30 and TRBJ1-2, the CDR3 gives the full variable domain: SQTIHQWPATLVQPVGSPLSLECTVEGTSNPNLYWYRQAAGRGLQLLFYSVGIGQISSEVPQNLSASRPQDRQFILSSKKLLLSDSGFYLCAWSVARGLSGYTFGSGTRLTVV.

This clonotype was seen many times. The chain links TRBV6-5 to TRBJ2-7; no clear D. The CDR3 spans 15 residues. V was cut by 7 bases and J by 1 base, with 17 bases left in between. Germline lookup yields CDR1 MNHEY and CDR2 SVGAGI. CDR3 nucleotides: TGTGCCAGCATCCCCCTCCGAGACGGGTCCTACGAGCAGTACTTC. Translated, it gives CASIPLRDGSYEQYF.

This clonotype was counted at least ten times. This chain connects TRBV12-3 or TRBV12-4 to TRBJ1-1; 10 positions agree with TRBD1. V trimming: 5 bases; J trimming: 11 bases; junction bases outside the gene matches: 5. The CDR3 is made up of 12 amino acids. DNA of the CDR3: TGTGCCAGCAGTCTCCGGGACAGGGGTGCTTTCTTT. It translates to CASSLRDRGAFF.

This clonotype was seen repeatedly, ten times or more. J is TRBJ2-3 and V is TRBV12-3 or TRBV12-4; 12 bases are shared with TRBD2. This CDR3 has 17 amino acids. With 6 bases clipped from V and 2 bases from J, the junction kept 9 bases outside the gene matches. The CDR3 is CASSNPGTSGSTDTQYF. The CDR3 region has the DNA TGTGCCAGCAGCAACCCGGGGACTAGCGGGTCCACAGATACGCAGTATTTT.

This clonotype has at least ten counts. This chain links TRBV6-5 with TRBJ2-3; D perhaps matches TRBD2 (5 bases). Germline V lookup: CDR1 MNHEY, CDR2 SVGAGI. The CDR3 has 15 residues. Trimming cost V 4 bases and J 1 base, with 12 bases left between them. DNA of the CDR3: TGTGCCAGCAGTTTAGGAAGCGGACGCACAGATACGCAGTATTTT. Residues: CASSLGSGRTDTQYF.

The chain recombines TRBV3-1 with TRBJ2-7, with a weak D call TRBD1 (6 bases). The CDR3 is 17 residues long. The ends were cut back, 3 bases at V and 2 bases at J, with 20 bases in the middle. Germline V CDR1 and CDR2: LGHDT, YNNKEL (reference sequence). The CDR3 nucleotides are TGTGCCAGCAGCCATTTATCCGGGACATTAAGCGCCTACGAGCAGTACTTC. Encoded protein: CASSHLSGTLSAYEQYF.

At least ten counts were recorded for this clonotype. The chain links TRBV27 to TRBJ1-1, with D uncertain. Trimming removed 6 bases from V and 6 bases from J, with 11 bases in between. CDR1 is MNHEY and CDR2 is SMNVEV in the germline V gene (reference sequence). There are 12 residues in the CDR3. CDR3 in amino acids: CASSGSYAEAFF. The CDR3 DNA is TGTGCCAGCAGCGGGTCGTACGCTGAAGCTTTCTTT.

In its sample, this clonotype was seen many times. The J gene is TRBJ2-7, the V gene TRBV4-1, with TRBD2 as a possible D gene (6 bases). The CDR3 runs to 16 residues. Germline V gives CDR1 MGHRA, CDR2 YSYEKL. Trimming shortened V by 4 bases and J by 0 bases, and 16 bases separated the two germline ends. The CDR3 nucleotides are TGCGCCAGCAGCCCGACGTGGGACTTTCGCTCCTACGAGCAGTACTTC. Translated, it gives CASSPTWDFRSYEQYF.